The 29 T cell receptor beta chains below come from one sample, sequenced in a study of CD8+ T cells in alopecia areata. Treatment in this sample: oral pan-JAK inhibitor, 5-10 mg twice daily. Sequencing relied on a cDNA template that was reverse transcribed from extracted RNA. Some clones are missing from TCRdb's copy, which holds only in-frame ones; the method was immunoSEQ multiplex PCR. The table records 190,000 or so clones, 50% to 60% of them present only once. The source material was CD4+ T cells sorted from blood, sampled at week 4, from a patient treated with tofacitinib. Every receptor here comes from a human donor with alopecia areata.

The gene calls are TRBV29-1 and TRBJ2-7; D remains ambiguous. The length of the CDR3 is 12 residues. Looked up from germline, CDR1 is SQVTM and CDR2 is ANQGSEA. Trimming shortened V by 4 bases and J by 7 bases, and 14 bases separated the two germline ends. The CDR3 coding sequence is TGCAGCGTTGGTACTTCTACGAGGGAGCAGTACTTC. It specifies CSVGTSTREQYF.

Only one count was recorded for this clone. The J gene is TRBJ2-5, the V gene TRBV29-1; D gene uncertain. V lost 4 bases to trimming and J lost 2 bases, with 11 bases between them. Germline loops: CDR1 SQVTM, CDR2 ANQGSEA. This CDR3 has 13 amino acids. This CDR3 reads CSVAQRRQETQYF. CDR3 bases: TGCAGCGTTGCACAGAGACGACAAGAGACCCAGTACTTC.

V gene TRBV7-2 combines with J gene TRBJ2-3, with D possibly TRBD1 on 6 matching bases. Between the trimmed V and J ends, which lost 1 base and 4 bases, there was a span of 6 bases. Germline loops: CDR1 SGHTA, CDR2 FQGNSA. CDR3 length equals 13 residues. The CDR3 spells CASSLDRADTQYF. The CDR3 bases are TGTGCCAGCAGCTTAGACAGGGCAGATACGCAGTATTTT.

The count of this clone is one. The chain has TRBV6-8 and TRBJ2-1; 14 bases map to TRBD2. V lost 4 bases and J lost 6; bases outside the gene matches: 5. The length of the CDR3 is 16 residues. Germline V gene lookup returns CDR1 MNHGY and CDR2 SAAAGT. As DNA, the CDR3 is TGTGCCAGCAGTTTTCGACTAGCGGGGGGGCGCAATGAGCAGTTCTTC. Amino acids: CASSFRLAGGRNEQFF.

This clone was seen a handful of times. The CDR3 DNA sequence: TGCGCCAGCAGCTTGGCTACCAGGGCAGAAAGGGAGCAGTTCTTC. This codes for CASSLATRAEREQFF. The V call is TRBV5-1, the J call TRBJ2-1; a possible D gene is TRBD1 (5 bases). V dropped 0 bases and J dropped 10 bases, with 17 bases sitting between them. Germline CDR1 reads SGHRS; CDR2 reads YFSETQ. This CDR3 spans 15 amino acids. Based on the CDR3 plus reference TRBV5-1 and TRBJ2-1, the full variable domain is KAGVTQTPRYLIKTRGQQVTLSCSPISGHRSVSWYQQTPGQGLQFLFEYFSETQRNKGNFPGRFSGRQFSNSRSEMNVSTLELGDSALYLCASSLATRAEREQFFGPGTRLTVL.

V is TRBV27 and J is TRBJ2-5; D is possibly TRBD2 (5 bases). The V gene lost 6 bases and the J gene lost 5 bases, with 19 bases spanning the gap. Germline-derived CDR1 and CDR2 are MNHEY and SMNVEV (reference sequence). The CDR3 has 15 amino acids. This CDR3 reads CASSRSLSGYETQYF. The CDR3 DNA reads as TGTGCCAGCAGCCGCTCCCTTTCGGGGTATGAGACCCAGTACTTC.

Regarding this clone: An end of the junction differs from the germline gene, which may be a read error. This chain joins TRBV15 and TRBJ1-2, with 8 bases fitting TRBD1. CDR3 size: 14 residues. Germline V gene data show CDR1 as LNHNV and CDR2 as YYDKDF (reference sequence). The CDR3 coding sequence is TGTGCCACCGGCAGGACAGGGAGGACTATGGGCTACACCTTC. Translating it yields CATGRTGRTMGYTF.

J is TRBJ1-6 and V is TRBV5-1; D unresolved. Germline loops: CDR1 SGHRS, CDR2 YFSETQ. This CDR3 is built from 15 residues. Trimming took 0 bases from V and 7 from J, leaving 11 bases between them. The CDR3 here is CASSLVASGNSPLHF. CDR3 DNA sequence: TGCGCCAGCAGCTTGGTCGCGTCAGGCAATTCACCCCTCCACTTT. The variable domain in full, with the rest retrieved from reference TRBV5-1 and TRBJ1-6, is KAGVTQTPRYLIKTRGQQVTLSCSPISGHRSVSWYQQTPGQGLQFLFEYFSETQRNKGNFPGRFSGRQFSNSRSEMNVSTLELGDSALYLCASSLVASGNSPLHFGNGTRLTVT.

The chain links TRBV10-3 to TRBJ1-5; D might be TRBD1 (5 bases). The CDR3 consists of 14 residues. CDR1 is ENHRY, CDR2 SYGVKD, per germline. The V gene lost 8 bases and the J gene lost 1 base, with 12 bases spanning the gap. CDR3 amino acids: CAIGAHGSNQPQHF. The CDR3 DNA reads TGTGCCATCGGGGCTCACGGGAGCAATCAGCCCCAGCATTTT.

The chain links TRBV4-1 to TRBJ2-5; D not certain. Per germline, CDR1 MGHRA and CDR2 YSYEKL. Trimming shortened V by 1 base and J by 4 bases, and 10 bases separated the two germline ends. CDR3 length equals 14 residues. CDR3 protein: CASSQVYAVETQYF. In DNA, the CDR3 is TGCGCCAGCAGCCAAGTATATGCCGTAGAGACCCAGTACTTC.

This clone was seen a handful of times. The V and J genes are TRBV6-6 and TRBJ2-1; 7 bases map to TRBD2. The germline V gene encodes CDR1 MNHNY and CDR2 SVGAGI (reference sequence). The CDR3 spans 16 residues. V shed 2 bases, J shed 4 bases, and the junction held 8 bases outside the gene matches. CDR3 region: CASSYVLAAAYNEQFF. Here the CDR3 DNA reads TGTGCCAGCAGTTACGTCCTAGCGGCTGCATACAATGAGCAGTTCTTC.

This clone was detected once. This chain connects TRBV2 to TRBJ1-1; no clear D. The CDR3 is 12 amino acids. The V and J ends lost 1 base and 5 bases respectively, with 5 bases between them. Germline V gene sequence: CDR1 SNHLY, CDR2 FYNNEI. DNA of the CDR3: TGTGCCAGCAGTGAAGACGGAACTGAAGCTTTCTTT. It translates to CASSEDGTEAFF. Based on the CDR3 plus reference TRBV2 and TRBJ1-1, the full variable domain is EPEVTQTPSHQVTQMGQEVILRCVPISNHLYFYWYRQILGQKVEFLVSFYNNEISEKSEIFDDQFSVERPDGSNFTLKIRSTKLEDSAMYFCASSEDGTEAFFGQGTRLTVV.

In this sample, this clone turned up once. V gene TRBV9 combines with J gene TRBJ2-5, with a possible D match to TRBD2 (6 bases). V gave up 2 bases and J gave up 5 bases, with 10 bases separating them. Per germline, CDR1 SGDLS and CDR2 YYNGEE. The CDR3 length is 13 residues. DNA of the CDR3: TGTGCCAGCAGCGTTTCGACTAGGGAGACCCAGTACTTC. This translates into CASSVSTRETQYF.

There are a few counts of this clone. The chain combines TRBV28 with TRBJ1-1; no reliable D call. The V end was cut by 3 bases, the J end by 1 base, with 12 bases between. There are 15 residues in the CDR3. Germline lookup yields CDR1 MDHEN and CDR2 SYDVKM. The CDR3 sequence is CASSFPGEGNTEAFF. Written as DNA, the CDR3 is TGTGCCAGCAGTTTCCCGGGAGAGGGGAACACTGAAGCTTTCTTT.

This clone was counted once. This chain connects TRBV6-6 to TRBJ1-1; 8 bases are a match to TRBD1. The junction had 8 bases not matched to a gene; V was cut back by 10 bases and J by 1 base. The CDR3 consists of 14 residues. Germline V gene data show CDR1 as MNHNY and CDR2 as SVGAGI (reference sequence). DNA for the CDR3: TGTGCCACCTTAACCGGGACAGGGAACACTGAAGCTTTCTTT. Translating it yields CATLTGTGNTEAFF.

This clone came up a few times. This chain connects TRBV10-3 to TRBJ2-1; 8 bases map to TRBD2. Per the germline V gene, CDR1 is ENHRY and CDR2 is SYGVKD. The CDR3 is 15 residues long. V was clipped by 7 bases and J by 8 bases; unmatched bases: 13. CDR3 loop: CAITPGRGESDEQFF. CDR3 DNA sequence: TGTGCCATCACCCCGGGGCGGGGGGAGAGCGATGAGCAGTTCTTC.

The V gene is TRBV2, the J gene TRBJ2-5; tentative D call: TRBD1 (5 bases). This CDR3 region has 14 residues. Trimming removed 4 bases from V and 1 base from J, with 10 bases in between. Germline values: CDR1 SNHLY, CDR2 FYNNEI. The CDR3 spells CASSVSRGQETQYF. The CDR3, as DNA: TGTGCCAGCAGTGTCTCTAGGGGCCAAGAGACCCAGTACTTC.

This clone was seen once. The gene calls are TRBV6-5 and TRBJ2-5; weak D call: TRBD1 (6 bases). From germline, CDR1 is MNHEY and CDR2 SVGAGI. Trimming took off 5 bases at V and 5 bases at J, with 15 bases between the two ends. This CDR3 has 14 residues. The CDR3 sequence is CASSSKGEGETQYF. The CDR3 region has the DNA TGTGCCAGCAGTAGTAAGGGGGAAGGGGAGACCCAGTACTTC.

This clone came up a few times. The chain combines TRBV11-1 with TRBJ2-1; 7 bases agree with TRBD1. This CDR3 region has 14 residues. The germline V gene encodes CDR1 SGHAT and CDR2 FQDESV (reference sequence). V was clipped by 5 bases and J by 3 bases; unmatched bases: 4. The CDR3 DNA follows: TGTGCCAGCAGCGTCCCAGGGGGCTACAATGAGCAGTTCTTC. Translation: CASSVPGGYNEQFF.

The genes are TRBV7-6 and TRBJ1-4; maybe TRBD1 (5 bases). This CDR3 contains 14 residues. V lost 0 bases and J lost 8, with 10 bases in between. Germline V gene lookup returns CDR1 SGHVS and CDR2 FNYEAQ. CDR3 DNA: TGTGCCAGCAGCTTAGCGCAGGGAGGAGAAAAACTGTTTTTT. This gives the protein CASSLAQGGEKLFF.

In this sample, this clone turned up a few times. The gene calls are TRBV5-1 and TRBJ2-5, with D uncertain. Trimming removed 4 bases at V and 3 bases at J, with 13 bases between. Germline-derived CDR1 and CDR2 are SGHRS and YFSETQ. This CDR3 is built from 14 residues. The DNA for the CDR3 is TGCGCCAGCAGCAACCCGAATGGGGAAGAGACCCAGTACTTC. Its protein product is CASSNPNGEETQYF.

This sequence joins TRBV4-3 and TRBJ1-1; tentatively, D is TRBD1 (6 bases). V dropped 0 bases and J dropped 0 bases, with 11 bases sitting between them. This CDR3 is built from 16 residues. CDR1 and CDR2 from the germline V gene are LGHNA and YSLEER. CDR3 loop: CASSQEPRTVNTEAFF. The CDR3 region has the DNA TGCGCCAGCAGCCAAGAACCCAGGACAGTGAACACTGAAGCTTTCTTT.

This clone was observed a few times. The rearrangement links TRBV6-1 to TRBJ2-5, with 10 nucleotides matching TRBD2. Germline CDR1 is MNHNS and CDR2 is SASEGT. Trimming took 7 bases from V and 4 from J; bases not matched to a gene: 6. This CDR3 contains 14 residues. The CDR3, as DNA: TGTGCCAGCAACCCGGGACTAGCGACAGAGACCCAGTACTTC. It translates to CASNPGLATETQYF.

The genes are TRBV6-1 and TRBJ1-5, with D tentatively TRBD1 (5 bases). Germline V lookup: CDR1 MNHNS, CDR2 SASEGT. The CDR3 loop spans 14 amino acids. The V end lost 2 bases, the J end lost 5 bases, and 10 bases lay between the germline ends. CDR3 nucleotide sequence: TGTGCCAGCAGTGAAAGGGGCAGGGATCAGCCCCAGCATTTT. Its protein product is CASSERGRDQPQHF.

The chain is built from TRBV30 and TRBJ1-5, with D uncertain. V gave up 4 bases and J gave up 4 bases, with 8 bases separating them. This CDR3 contains 12 residues. From germline, CDR1 is GTSNPN and CDR2 SVGIG (reference sequence). The CDR3 spells CAWNHPNQPQHF. The DNA of the CDR3 is TGTGCCTGGAACCATCCGAATCAGCCCCAGCATTTT.

The chain uses TRBV7-2 and TRBJ1-1, with a possible D match to TRBD1 (5 bases). The CDR3 has 14 residues. Trimming removed 5 bases from V and 1 base from J, with 11 bases in between. Germline values: CDR1 SGHTA, CDR2 FQGNSA. The CDR3 bases are TGTGCCAGCAGCCGGGGACGGAGGAACACTGAAGCTTTCTTT. This encodes CASSRGRRNTEAFF. The entire variable domain, with the rest obtained from reference TRBV7-2 and TRBJ1-1, is as follows: GAGVSQSPSNKVTEKGKDVELRCDPISGHTALYWYRQSLGQGLEFLIYFQGNSAPDKSGLPSDRFSAERTGGSVSTLTIQRTQQEDSAVYLCASSRGRRNTEAFFGQGTRLTVV.

The chain employs TRBV25-1 and TRBJ1-1, with 7 bases matching TRBD1. The CDR3 loop spans 13 amino acids. The germline V gene has CDR1 MGHDK and CDR2 SYGVNS. V lost 6 bases and J lost 2; bases outside the gene matches: 3. This chain's CDR3 is CASRGTANTEAFF. The CDR3 bases are TGTGCCAGCAGAGGGACAGCCAACACTGAAGCTTTCTTT.

The CDR3 DNA is TGTGCCAGCAGCTTGGGCCCCGCCGATACGCAGTATTTT. It encodes CASSLGPADTQYF. The chain carries TRBV5-6 and TRBJ2-3; D remains unclear. From germline, CDR1 is SGHDT and CDR2 YYEEEE. V was pared by 0 bases and J by 6 bases, with 8 bases between. The CDR3 has 13 amino acids.

J is TRBJ1-5 and V is TRBV5-1; D not resolved. V was cut by 4 bases and J by 6 bases, with 8 bases left in between. CDR3 length: 12 residues. The germline gives CDR1 SGHRS, CDR2 YFSETQ. The CDR3 bases are TGCGCCAGCAGCCTGAAGGTTCAGCCCCAGCATTTT. This gives the protein CASSLKVQPQHF.